This T cell receptor (beta chain) came from a study of blood T cell repertoires in COVID-19 (TCRdb year 2020). About the study as a whole: Samples covering the acute and convalescent phases of COVID-19 were provided by collaborators in the United States, Italy and Spain. Where available, HLA class I and class II types were taken from metadata supplied by the sample provider and were not determined by assay-based typing. The prospective study material was composed of cDNA or gDNA derived from T cells, B-cell-depleted T cells, or PBMCs. The samples were drawn from two sources: the first 160 participants of the ongoing ImmuneRACE study, and fewer than 1,500 subjects contributed by 6 global collaborators. A de-identified subject ID, COVID-19 status, age in years and sex were almost always included in the sample metadata. The repertoires were made available in a free public database intended to serve as a resource for research on the immune response to SARS-CoV-2. Deeply sampled blood TCRbeta repertoires from subjects exposed to, actively infected with, or recovered from COVID-19 were included in the dataset.

Turning to this clone: Its recognized antigen is unknown. No base quality values were provided; no much bigger clone lies one nucleotide off.

V is trimmed back by 2 bases and J by 5 bases, and the junction contains 8 bases that no gene match accounts for. CDR3 length: 15 amino acids, cysteine to phenylalanine. Only CDR3 DNA is held: 45 bases, read in frame from base 1. For CDR1 and CDR2, the germline V gene lists MDHEN and SYDVKM. In the prospective study, participants were 18 to 89 years old, resided in about two dozen geographic areas of the United States, and were enrolled through a virtual design. In the prospective study, participants were assigned to cohorts based on the clinical history participants reported in a screening survey and a study questionnaire. For ImmuneRACE Cohort 3, a participant was defined as recovered based on two consecutive negative NP/OP PCR tests, clearance by a healthcare professional, or resolution of symptoms. Each participant in the prospective study had whole blood, serum and a nasopharyngeal or oropharyngeal swab collected by mobile phlebotomists. Additional blood draws and questionnaires over an approximately 2-month period could optionally be provided by prospective study participants. Prospective study blood samples were shipped either frozen or at room temperature before DNA extraction.

General conclusions and limits of the study: Clinical and demographic metadata were provided uncurated, with the amount varying by source and participant.

The immunoSEQ Assay, a bias-controlled multiplex PCR, was used to amplify TCRbeta CDR3 regions from genomic DNA. For the original study's pipeline: Nucleated cell counts per sample were estimated from amplification of reference gene primers within the assay. To quantify the absolute abundance of each unique TCRbeta CDR3 rearrangement, sequence reads were collapsed and filtered. For each sample, productive Simpson clonality was calculated by taking the square root of Simpson's diversity index across productive rearrangements. The immuneACCESS repertoire file appears here via TCRdb, limited to in-frame rearrangements. These files lack a portion of the clones; in checked studies, under half of the deficit traces to unresolved V genes, and the cause of the others is not known. V, J and clone size are taken as reported in that table, and D and trimming were inferred from the DNA itself. The sample data list fewer than 300,000 clones, and 75% to 95% of these were observed just once. Around 1.1% of the sample comes from the top ten.

The rearrangement joined TRBV28 to TRBJ2-5, with 7 central nucleotides matching TRBD2. Sequencing was performed on PBMCs or T cells enriched from blood (not recorded which). This clonotype originated in a woman aged 30 to 39 who had recovered from COVID-19. The CDR3 in this case is CASSLVGRRGETQYF. The sequenced DNA: TGTGCCAGCAGTTTAGTCGGGAGGCGGGGGGAGACCCAGTACTTC.